One T cell receptor (beta chain) is described in this entry. The antigen remains unidentified. Clones were read by immunoSEQ multiplex PCR, and TCRdb kept only the in-frame ones, dropping some. The table records some 48,000 clones, roughly 80% of them present only once. The source of the sample is a study of memory B cells and T cells in multiple sclerosis. Whole-study results and caveats: Shared clonotype counts depended on differing compartment clone-set sizes and were normalized.

Stimulus-free culture yielded autoproliferating CFSE-dim and non-proliferating CFSE-high T cells, each sequenced separately. Replicate wells were pooled after around seven days of stimulus-free culture of fewer than 65 million CFSE-labeled PBMCs. The PBMCs received roughly 0.5 uM CFSE and serum-free culture with no added stimuli. The receptor was derived from a human donor with multiple sclerosis. Sequenced sample: PBMCs from blood kept in culture.

CDR3 amino acids: CARYREKVGSNQPQHF. CDR3 nucleotide sequence: TGCGCCAGGTACAGGGAAAAGGTTGGTAGCAATCAGCCCCAGCATTTT. The chain uses TRBV10-1 and TRBJ1-5, with D perhaps TRBD1 (6 bases). Germline CDR1 reads WNHNN; CDR2 reads SYGVQD (reference sequence). The CDR3 has 16 amino acids. V was trimmed by 9 bases and J by 0 bases, leaving 18 bases between them.